Listed here is a single T cell receptor (beta chain). The table came from immunoSEQ multiplex PCR; TCRdb's copy has only in-frame clones and leaves some out. Of under 700,000 clones listed, around 95% are singletons. The data were taken from a study of shared clonotypes between healthy human individuals. This CDR3 comprises 10 residues. The naive CD8 subset, CD45RO-negative cells positively selected for CCR7, excluded terminally differentiated effector memory CD45RA+ cells. The sequenced sample was naive CD8+ T cells sorted from blood. This clonotype was obtained from a woman aged 25 to 39 in good health. This chain links TRBV1 with TRBJ2-1. TRBV1 is flagged as a pseudogene. CDR3 sequence reads: CTSSQEEQFF. CDR3 sequence (DNA): TGCACCAGCAGCCAAGAGGAGCAGTTCTTC.